A single sample is the source of the 18 T cell receptor beta chains below, sequenced in a study of T cells after yellow fever vaccination. TCRdb analysed the 5' RACE reads with MiXCR anew, one entry per CDR3 protein. The sample holds roughly 300,000 distinct CDR3 sequences; around 7.3% are singletons and the top ten take roughly a sixth. The starting material was PBMCs, obtained about 41 days after the first yellow fever vaccination. The receptor set was obtained from a man aged 18 to 30 who received the YFV17D yellow fever vaccine.

This clonotype occurred a few times. The CDR3 DNA sequence: TGCGCCAGCAGCCAAGGTGTGGGGGCCAACGTCCTGACTTTC. Protein sequence: CASSQGVGANVLTF. The V call is TRBV4-3, the J call TRBJ2-6, with unresolved D. V was shortened by 1 base and J by 4 bases, with 5 bases between the two germline ends. Germline CDR1 and CDR2: LGHNA and YSLEER. The CDR3 has 14 amino acids.

There are many counts of this clonotype. The DNA of the CDR3 is TGTGCCAGCAGTATAAGGCAGGGCGGTCAGCCCCAGCATTTT. Amino acid sequence: CASSIRQGGQPQHF. V gene TRBV2 combines with J gene TRBJ1-5, with a possible D match to TRBD1 (5 bases). Germline CDR1 is SNHLY and CDR2 is FYNNEI. Trimming took 5 bases from V and 6 from J, leaving 14 bases between them. The CDR3 totals 14 residues.

This clonotype came up a few times. CDR3 DNA: TGCGCCAGCAGCTTGGACAGGGAGGGCACTGAAGCTTTCTTT. Residues: CASSLDREGTEAFF. The genes are TRBV5-1 and TRBJ1-1; a weak D match, TRBD1 (6 bases). The CDR3 is 14 residues long. CDR1 SGHRS and CDR2 YFSETQ come from the germline V gene. Trimming pared 0 bases from V and 4 bases from J, leaving 10 bases between.

This clonotype was observed at least ten times. Germline is not matched at one junction end, which may reflect a read error. This chain joins TRBV5-1 and TRBJ1-2; TRBD1 aligns across 8 bases. The CDR3 length is 14 residues. CDR1 and CDR2 from the germline V gene are SGHRS and YFSETQ. The CDR3 DNA sequence: TGTGCCAGCAGCCCCGGACAGGGAAGCTATGGCTACACCTTC. Protein sequence: CASSPGQGSYGYTF. The whole variable domain, filled in from reference TRBV5-1 and TRBJ1-2, reads KAGVTQTPRYLIKTRGQQVTLSCSPISGHRSVSWYQQTPGQGLQFLFEYFSETQRNKGNFPGRFSGRQFSNSRSEMNVSTLELGDSALYLCASSPGQGSYGYTFGSGTRLTVV.

The chain joins TRBV5-1 to TRBJ2-1; possible D gene TRBD2, 7 bases. The V end was cut by 5 bases, the J end by 7 bases, with 19 bases between. Per germline, CDR1 SGHRS and CDR2 YFSETQ. There are 15 residues in the CDR3. The DNA for the CDR3 is TGCGCCAGCAGTAGGTGGGAGGGGGGGGAAAATGAGCAGTTCTTC. This sequence encodes CASSRWEGGENEQFF. The full variable domain, its missing parts supplied by reference TRBV5-1 and TRBJ2-1, is KAGVTQTPRYLIKTRGQQVTLSCSPISGHRSVSWYQQTPGQGLQFLFEYFSETQRNKGNFPGRFSGRQFSNSRSEMNVSTLELGDSALYLCASSRWEGGENEQFFGPGTRLTVL.

The genes are TRBV11-1 and TRBJ2-3; D gene unclear. Germline V gene lookup returns CDR1 SGHAT and CDR2 FQDESV (reference sequence). The CDR3 runs to 13 residues. With 1 base removed from V and 8 bases from J, the gap between germline ends came to 10 bases. CDR3: CASSLERAGTQYF. CDR3 DNA: TGTGCCAGCAGCTTAGAACGCGCAGGTACGCAGTATTTT.

The V call is TRBV6-2 or TRBV6-3, the J call TRBJ1-1; maybe TRBD1 (5 bases). CDR3 length: 15 residues. V lost 6 bases to trimming and J lost 1 base, with 15 bases between them. Germline CDR1 reads MNHEY; CDR2 reads SVGEGT. Written as DNA, the CDR3 is TGTGCCAGCAGCGGACTGACAGCCAGGAACACTGAAGCTTTCTTT. This gives the protein CASSGLTARNTEAFF.

This rearrangement joins TRBV5-1 to TRBJ1-4; TRBD1 is a possible D gene (5 bases). CDR1 and CDR2 from the germline V gene are SGHRS and YFSETQ. Trimming removed 3 bases from V and 5 bases from J, with 11 bases in between. The CDR3 is 14 amino acids. CDR3 sequence: CASSSRDPNEKLFF. CDR3 DNA: TGCGCCAGCAGCTCCCGGGACCCAAATGAAAAACTGTTTTTT.

There are many counts of this clonotype. The chain combines TRBV5-1 with TRBJ1-6; D is possibly TRBD1 (5 bases). Germline CDR1 SGHRS, CDR2 YFSETQ. The V end was cut by 4 bases, the J end by 8 bases, with 13 bases between. This CDR3 spans 14 amino acids. CDR3 sequence reads: CASSEDGGYSPLHF. Written as DNA, the CDR3 is TGCGCCAGCAGCGAGGACGGGGGATATTCACCCCTCCACTTT. Full variable domain (remainder filled in from reference TRBV5-1 and TRBJ1-6): KAGVTQTPRYLIKTRGQQVTLSCSPISGHRSVSWYQQTPGQGLQFLFEYFSETQRNKGNFPGRFSGRQFSNSRSEMNVSTLELGDSALYLCASSEDGGYSPLHFGNGTRLTVT.

The V and J genes are TRBV5-4 and TRBJ2-3; D may be TRBD1 or TRBD2 (5 bases each). V was shortened by 1 base and J by 2 bases, with 11 bases between the two germline ends. Germline CDR1 is SGHNT and CDR2 is YYREEE (reference sequence). This CDR3 is 15 amino acids long. The DNA for the CDR3 is TGTGCCAGCAGCTTGACCGGGACCTACACAGATACGCAGTATTTT. Its translation is CASSLTGTYTDTQYF.

Many counts were recorded for this clonotype. The CDR3 here is CASSLTGRIYNSPLHF. The CDR3 DNA reads TGCGCCAGCAGCTTGACAGGAAGGATCTATAATTCACCCCTCCACTTT. The chain carries TRBV5-1 and TRBJ1-6, with D possibly TRBD1 on 5 matching bases. The CDR3 runs 16 residues. Trimming removed 1 base at V and 3 bases at J, with 11 bases between. Germline V lookup: CDR1 SGHRS, CDR2 YFSETQ.

The table lists this clonotype with a count of one. This chain joins TRBV6-1 and TRBJ2-7, with 8 bases identical to TRBD1. Germline V lookup: CDR1 MNHNS, CDR2 SASEGT. This CDR3 has 14 residues. V gave up 6 bases and J gave up 3 bases; unmatched junction bases: 7. The CDR3 here is CASSLQGDLYEQYF. The CDR3 DNA follows: TGTGCCAGCAGCCTACAGGGGGATCTCTACGAGCAGTACTTC.

In DNA form, the CDR3 reads TGTGCCAGCATTCCCCTGGGGTCTCCGCATGGCTACACCTTC. This sequence encodes CASIPLGSPHGYTF. The chain uses TRBV6-1 and TRBJ1-2; D is unresolved. CDR1 MNHNS and CDR2 SASEGT come from the germline V gene. V was trimmed by 7 bases and J by 6 bases, leaving 18 bases between them. The CDR3 runs to 14 residues.

In this sample, this clonotype turned up many times. This chain joins TRBV6-6 and TRBJ1-3, with no clear D. CDR1 and CDR2 (germline): MNHNY, SVGAGI (reference sequence). The CDR3 covers 13 residues. Trimming took off 4 bases at V and 6 bases at J, with 10 bases between the two ends. As DNA, the CDR3 is TGTGCCAGCAGTTCCGTCGCCCTAAACACCATATATTTT. It yields the protein CASSSVALNTIYF.

This clonotype has a handful of counts. The chain combines TRBV6-2 or TRBV6-3 with TRBJ2-7; perhaps TRBD1 as D (6 bases). CDR3 length equals 14 residues. The germline V gene has CDR1 MNHEY and CDR2 SVGEGT. Deletions cut 2 bases from V and 4 bases from J, with 12 bases between. The CDR3, as DNA: TGTGCCAGCAGTTACGATCAGGGGCGGTACGAGCAGTACGTC. As protein: CASSYDQGRYEQYV.

This chain uses TRBV9 with TRBJ2-7, with D uncertain. CDR3 length: 14 amino acids. CDR1 and CDR2 (germline): SGDLS, YYNGEE. V lost 4 bases and J lost 3, with 14 bases in between. The CDR3 coding sequence is TGTGCCAGCAGCCCCGGGCCAGGTAACTACGAGCAGTACTTC. Amino acids: CASSPGPGNYEQYF.

A few counts support this clonotype. The chain uses TRBV6-1 and TRBJ1-2; the match to TRBD1 covers 8 bases. The CDR3 is made up of 15 amino acids. V lost 6 bases to trimming and J lost 3 bases; unmatched junction nucleotides: 9. The germline gives CDR1 MNHNS, CDR2 SASEGT. The CDR3 sequence is CASRRAGGADYGYTF. Here the CDR3 DNA reads TGTGCCAGCAGAAGGGCAGGGGGCGCTGACTATGGCTACACCTTC.

This clonotype was detected only a few times. The chain joins TRBV5-1 to TRBJ2-7, with a weak D call TRBD1 (5 bases). In germline, CDR1 is SGHRS, CDR2 YFSETQ. V was trimmed by 0 bases and J by 6 bases, leaving 13 bases between them. The CDR3 sequence is 14 residues long. This CDR3 reads CASSLEGRGSEQYF. The DNA of the CDR3 is TGCGCCAGCAGCTTGGAGGGTAGGGGTAGCGAGCAGTACTTC. The variable domain in full, with the rest retrieved from reference TRBV5-1 and TRBJ2-7, is KAGVTQTPRYLIKTRGQQVTLSCSPISGHRSVSWYQQTPGQGLQFLFEYFSETQRNKGNFPGRFSGRQFSNSRSEMNVSTLELGDSALYLCASSLEGRGSEQYFGPGTRLTVT.